The 7 T cell receptor beta chains below all came from one sample that was sequenced in a study of a mutant IDH1 vaccine in newly diagnosed glioma. The time point was: week 5, during vaccination. Each vaccine dose was 300 ug of mutant IDH1 20-mer peptide, with topical imiquimod. The antigens these receptors bind are not known. The table came from immunoSEQ multiplex PCR; TCRdb's copy has only in-frame clones and leaves some out. The table has roughly 42,000 clones, 70% to 90% seen once. The sample in question was PBMCs, obtained from a glioma patient whose treatment included an IDH1 peptide vaccine. These receptors were collected from a middle-aged man with glioma.

The chain has TRBV5-4 and TRBJ2-7; no clear D. Trimming took 0 bases from V and 3 from J, leaving 7 bases between them. This CDR3 region has 13 residues. Germline CDR1 and CDR2: SGHNT and YYREEE (reference sequence). As DNA, the CDR3 is TGTGCCAGCAGCTTGGAGCCCCGCTACGAGCAGTACTTC. Protein: CASSLEPRYEQYF.

The chain uses TRBV27 and TRBJ2-7; the D is unclear. The V gene lost 1 base and the J gene lost 4 bases, with 8 bases spanning the gap. Germline V gene data show CDR1 as MNHEY and CDR2 as SMNVEV (reference sequence). The CDR3 totals 13 residues. Here the CDR3 reads CASSLFVGYEQYF. Written as DNA, the CDR3 is TGTGCCAGCAGTTTATTTGTCGGTTACGAGCAGTACTTC.

The rearrangement links TRBV29-1 to TRBJ2-3, with unresolved D. The CDR3 extends over 11 amino acids. V was pared by 5 bases and J by 3 bases, with 6 bases between. Germline-derived CDR1 and CDR2 are SQVTM and ANQGSEA. This chain's CDR3 is CSVTGTDTQYF. CDR3 sequence (DNA): TGCAGCGTTACCGGAACAGATACGCAGTATTTT.

This rearrangement joins TRBV6-1 to TRBJ1-3; no reliable D call. The CDR3 spans 15 residues. Germline values: CDR1 MNHNS, CDR2 SASEGT. V lost 3 bases and J lost 0, with 9 bases in between. This chain's CDR3 is CASSDRPDSGNTIYF. The CDR3 DNA is TGTGCCAGCAGTGATCGGCCAGACTCTGGAAACACCATATATTTT.

CDR3 DNA sequence: TGTGCCAGCAGTCGAGCGGGACCTACGCAGTATTTT. This translates into CASSRAGPTQYF. The chain links TRBV11-2 to TRBJ2-3; TRBD2 matches 7 bases. The germline V gene encodes CDR1 SGHAT and CDR2 FQNNGV. This CDR3 contains 12 residues. Losses at the gene ends were 6 bases for V and 8 bases for J; bases not matched to a gene: 5.

Only one count was recorded for this clone. The V call is TRBV23-1, the J call TRBJ1-2, with no clear D. TRBV23-1 is an ORF, with its function uncertain. This CDR3 is 15 amino acids long. V lost 3 bases, J lost 4 bases, and 15 bases lay in between. The DNA for the CDR3 is TGCGCCAGCAGTCAGAGACACGATGGAGTCTATGGCTACACCTTC. Translating it yields CASSQRHDGVYGYTF.

In its sample, this clone was seen a few times. The chain links TRBV10-3 to TRBJ2-1; TRBD2 is a possible D gene (6 bases). Germline CDR1 reads ENHRY; CDR2 reads SYGVKD. This CDR3 spans 14 amino acids. Trimming shortened V by 2 bases and J by 8 bases, and 13 bases separated the two germline ends. The CDR3 region is CAISEKRASYEQFF. CDR3 DNA sequence: TGTGCCATCAGTGAGAAGCGGGCGAGCTATGAGCAGTTCTTC.